The T cell receptor (beta chain) described here comes from a study of blood T cell repertoires in COVID-19. Study-level information: Researchers got acute and convalescent COVID-19 samples from the United States, Italy and Spain.

The CDR3 is made up of 13 amino acids. Per the germline V gene, CDR1 is MGHDK and CDR2 is SYGVNS. Trimming stripped 4 bases from V and 5 bases from J, with 9 bases between. Profiled with immunoSEQ multiplex PCR; TCRdb holds only in-frame clones, not every one. The table has about 340,000 clones, 80% to 90% seen once. This clonotype was sampled from a man aged 30 to 45 with active or convalescent COVID-19. Sequenced material: peripheral blood. This chain joins TRBV25-1 and TRBJ1-5, with D perhaps matching TRBD1 (5 bases). CDR3: CASSAGGYQPQHF. CDR3 coding DNA: TGTGCCAGCAGTGCCGGGGGGTATCAGCCCCAGCATTTT.